This T cell receptor beta chain was obtained from a study of blood T cells in healthy people across ages. Details on this clonotype: Its antigen is still unknown.

Deletions cut 5 bases from V and 3 bases from J, with 22 bases between. Germline V lookup: CDR1 MNHNS, CDR2 SASEGT. The CDR3 is 17 amino acids. General study findings and limits: Estimates of total diversity, which came from one million sequenced T cells, were considered to be underestimates.

PCR was performed a second time for 7 to 11 cycles using a sample-barcoded 5' primer and a J-beta primer mix. TCRdb reprocessed the 5' RACE reads via MiXCR and lists one record per CDR3 protein. This sample yields just under 750,000 distinct CDR3 sequences, of which about a fifth are seen a single time; roughly a fifth belongs to the top ten. Collection of 8.5 to 10 milliliters of peripheral blood was performed for each donor. RNA extraction gave at least 5 micrograms of total RNA per sample. This chain joins TRBV6-1 and TRBJ1-1; TRBD1 might be the D (5 bases). The clonotype comes from a man between 65 and 85 years old in good health. The specimen sequenced was blood. The CDR3 sequence is CASSRRQSWARDTEAFF. The CDR3 region has the DNA TGTGCCAGCAGTCGAAGACAGTCATGGGCGAGGGACACTGAAGCTTTCTTT.